The source of this T cell receptor (beta chain) is a study of Graves' ophthalmopathy and Graves' hyperthyroidism. Beta-chain TCR CDR3 regions were amplified from RNA transcripts. Following a first-round RT-PCR that used HTBI primers, a second-round multiplex PCR was carried out. TCRdb independently ran MiXCR on the multiplex PCR reads; one entry per CDR3 protein. This sample yields 500,000 to 800,000 distinct CDR3 sequences, of which about two fifths are seen a single time; about 3.3% belongs to the top ten. The CDR3 extends over 15 amino acids. Germline V gene data show CDR1 as LNHNV and CDR2 as YYDKDF (reference sequence). Trimming removed 0 bases at V and 4 bases at J, with 9 bases between. The sample holds many counts of this clonotype. Its target is unknown. Moderate-to-severe activity, CAS ≥3, NOSPECS ≥4 and a duration under 3 months were seen in donors with ophthalmopathy. A diagnosis was made from clinical symptoms together with serum thyroxine, TRAb, thyroid ultrasound and orbital computed tomography.

Study-wide results and caveats: Detected in blood as well were most expanded thyroid clonotypes with frequency above 0.001.

The specimen sequenced was peripheral blood. The V gene is TRBV15, the J gene TRBJ1-4; D perhaps matches TRBD1 (5 bases). This clonotype was sampled from an adult man with Graves' ophthalmopathy. The CDR3 DNA reads TGTGCCACCAGCAGAGATGGGACGGGTAATGAAAAACTGTTTTTT. Its translation is CATSRDGTGNEKLFF.